These 26 T cell receptor beta chains originate from one sample sequenced in a study of metastatic and nonmetastatic thyroid tumors. Patients underwent thyroid surgery, and none had received any treatment before it. TCRdb ran MiXCR on the PCR reads. The sample carries just under 45,000 clones, about 3.3% recorded once. The sample was blood. The receptors were sampled from a female donor with papillary thyroid cancer or a benign thyroid nodule (not recorded which). Some clones in this sample may be carry-over from other donors' samples.

This clone was picked up many times. The CDR3 bases are TGTGCCAGCAGTTCTCGGCGCGATACGCAGTATTTT. Protein product: CASSSRRDTQYF. The chain has TRBV28 and TRBJ2-3; no clear D gene. Germline loops: CDR1 MDHEN, CDR2 SYDVKM. The CDR3 contains 12 residues. Trimming pared 4 bases from V and 6 bases from J, leaving 8 bases between.

This clone came up many times. The chain uses TRBV11-2 and TRBJ2-4; 9 bases line up with TRBD2. The junction had 8 bases not matched to a gene; V was cut back by 0 bases and J by 5 bases. Germline V gene lookup returns CDR1 SGHAT and CDR2 FQNNGV. This CDR3 has 17 amino acids. The CDR3 protein is CASSLESVGLAENIQYF. For the CDR3, the DNA is TGTGCCAGCAGCTTAGAATCTGTGGGACTAGCTGAAAACATTCAGTACTTC.

This clone appeared many times. The chain links TRBV7-9 to TRBJ2-2, with D perhaps matching TRBD1 or TRBD2 (5 bases each). The CDR3 is made up of 15 amino acids. Germline values: CDR1 SEHNR, CDR2 FQNEAQ (reference sequence). V lost 5 bases to trimming and J lost 4 bases, with 14 bases between them. CDR3 sequence reads: CASSPHWDLTGELFF. The CDR3 DNA reads as TGTGCCAGCAGCCCACACTGGGACCTCACCGGGGAGCTGTTTTTT. The complete variable domain, with remaining parts taken from reference TRBV7-9 and TRBJ2-2, reads DTGVSQNPRHKITKRGQNVTFRCDPISEHNRLYWYRQTLGQGPEFLTYFQNEAQLEKSRLLSDRFSAERPKGSFSTLEIQRTEQGDSAMYLCASSPHWDLTGELFFGEGSRLTVL.

This clone has a count of ten or more. Sequence at one end of the junction differs from germline and may be a read error. The chain links TRBV30 to TRBJ1-1; TRBD1 agrees at 8 bases. Per the germline V gene, CDR1 is GTSNPN and CDR2 is SVGIG (reference sequence). The CDR3 has 13 residues. CDR3 protein: CARRLTGGTEAFF. In nucleotides, the CDR3 is TGTGCCCGGAGGCTTACAGGGGGCACTGAAGCTTTCTTT.

This clone showed up many times. The V gene is TRBV3-1, the J gene TRBJ1-4, with 8 positions matching TRBD1. The CDR3 covers 16 residues. Germline V lookup: CDR1 LGHDT, CDR2 YNNKEL (reference sequence). The trim removed 3 bases at V and 11 bases at J, leaving 14 bases unmatched. CDR3 amino acids: CASSHKARTGSDKLFF. Written as DNA, the CDR3 is TGTGCCAGCAGCCATAAGGCAAGGACAGGGAGTGACAAACTGTTTTTT. Full variable domain (outside the CDR3, taken from reference TRBV3-1 and TRBJ1-4): DTAVSQTPKYLVTQMGNDKSIKCEQNLGHDTMYWYKQDSKKFLKIMFSYNNKELIINETVPNRFSPKSPDKAHLNLHINSLELGDSAVYFCASSHKARTGSDKLFFGSGTQLSVL.

This clone came up many times. The genes are TRBV5-5 and TRBJ1-2; D remains unclear. This CDR3 has 13 amino acids. V was clipped by 6 bases and J by 5 bases, with 14 bases between them. Germline values: CDR1 SGHKS, CDR2 YYEKEE (reference sequence). CDR3 residues: CASNFTAQYGYTF. The CDR3 nucleotides read TGTGCCAGCAACTTCACAGCCCAATATGGCTACACCTTC.

This clone was seen a few times. The rearrangement links TRBV5-1 to TRBJ1-1; D gene unclear. The germline V gene has CDR1 SGHRS and CDR2 YFSETQ. CDR3 size: 15 residues. The germline V and J ends were trimmed by 0 bases and 1 base, with 10 bases remaining between them. CDR3 nucleotide sequence: TGCGCCAGCAGCTTGGGGGATTTTGCGAACACTGAAGCTTTCTTT. Translating it yields CASSLGDFANTEAFF.

This clone occurred many times. The chain employs TRBV11-3 and TRBJ2-2, with TRBD2 identical over 13 bases. CDR3 length: 20 amino acids. Germline assignment: CDR1 SGHNT and CDR2 YENEEA. Germline trimming cut 1 base from V and 4 bases from J; bases unmatched to any gene: 12. The CDR3 DNA is TGTGCCAGCAGCTTAGGTACCTATCGGACTAGCGGGAGTAGCACCGGGGAGCTGTTTTTT. Its translation is CASSLGTYRTSGSSTGELFF. Full variable domain (missing parts from reference TRBV11-3 and TRBJ2-2): EAGVVQSPRYKIIEKKQPVAFWCNPISGHNTLYWYLQNLGQGPELLIRYENEEAVDDSQLPKDRFSAERLKGVDSTLKIQPAELGDSAVYLCASSLGTYRTSGSSTGELFFGEGSRLTVL.

This clone was counted only a few times. This chain links TRBV6-2 or TRBV6-3 with TRBJ2-6, with unresolved D. Germline assignment: CDR1 MNHEY and CDR2 SVGEGT. V was cut by 0 bases and J by 1 base, with 13 bases left in between. The CDR3 runs to 18 residues. CDR3 region: CASSYSIPNPSGANVLTF. As DNA, the CDR3 is TGTGCCAGCAGTTACTCGATTCCCAATCCATCTGGGGCCAACGTCCTGACTTTC.

This clone was seen only a few times. The chain employs TRBV6-1 and TRBJ1-1; 8 bases fit TRBD1. V shed 6 bases, J shed 11 bases, and the junction held 14 bases outside the gene matches. Looked up from germline, CDR1 is MNHNS and CDR2 is SASEGT. This CDR3 comprises 14 residues. The CDR3 protein is CASSERAGGSLAFF. The CDR3 bases are TGTGCCAGCAGCGAGAGGGCAGGGGGCTCGCTCGCTTTCTTT.

This clone was counted only a few times. The chain combines TRBV7-2 with TRBJ2-2; no firm D call. CDR1 is SGHTA, CDR2 FQGNSA, per germline. The germline V and J ends were trimmed by 1 base and 3 bases, with 9 bases remaining between them. The CDR3 covers 15 residues. The DNA of the CDR3 is TGTGCCAGCAGCTTAGGACGGATCTACACCGGGGAGCTGTTTTTT. This translates into CASSLGRIYTGELFF. Drawing the rest from reference TRBV7-2 and TRBJ2-2, the complete variable domain is GAGVSQSPSNKVTEKGKDVELRCDPISGHTALYWYRQSLGQGLEFLIYFQGNSAPDKSGLPSDRFSAERTGGSVSTLTIQRTQQEDSAVYLCASSLGRIYTGELFFGEGSRLTVL.

This clone was detected ten times or more. The chain combines TRBV28 with TRBJ1-1, with D unresolved. The CDR3 sequence is 13 residues long. V lost 3 bases and J lost 3, with 8 bases in between. The germline gives CDR1 MDHEN, CDR2 SYDVKM. The CDR3 DNA follows: TGTGCCAGCAGTTTTTCAGAGTACACTGAAGCTTTCTTT. Its translation is CASSFSEYTEAFF. The full variable domain, in which reference TRBV28 and TRBJ1-1 provide the parts outside the CDR3, is DVKVTQSSRYLVKRTGEKVFLECVQDMDHENMFWYRQDPGLGLRLIYFSYDVKMKEKGDIPEGYSVSREKKERFSLILESASTNQTSMYLCASSFSEYTEAFFGQGTRLTVV.

This clone was counted only a few times. J is TRBJ2-7 and V is TRBV20-1; 9 positions agree with TRBD1. The ends lost 5 bases at V and 5 bases at J; junction bases unmatched: 10. The germline V gene has CDR1 DFQATT and CDR2 SNEGSKA (reference sequence). There are 14 residues in the CDR3. The CDR3 is CSAGGWTGADEQYF. The CDR3 DNA is TGCAGTGCTGGGGGTTGGACAGGGGCCGACGAGCAGTACTTC.

The chain carries TRBV27 and TRBJ2-3, with D tentatively TRBD1 (5 bases). V was cut by 1 base and J by 1 base, with 9 bases left in between. The CDR3 covers 15 residues. The germline V gene has CDR1 MNHEY and CDR2 SMNVEV (reference sequence). The CDR3 sequence is CASSLYQTGTDTQYF. The DNA for the CDR3 is TGTGCCAGCAGTTTATACCAGACAGGCACAGATACGCAGTATTTT.

This clone was recorded many times. The rearrangement joins TRBV18 to TRBJ2-7; 7 bases map to TRBD1. After removal of 2 bases from V and 0 bases from J, the junction contained 4 bases not matched to a gene. The germline CDR1 and CDR2 sequences are KGHSH and LQKENI. The CDR3 has 15 amino acids. The CDR3 loop is CASSPGQVSSYEQYF. The CDR3 DNA follows: TGTGCCAGCTCACCAGGACAGGTGAGCTCCTACGAGCAGTACTTC.

This clone came up a few times. V usage is TRBV6-9 and J usage is TRBJ1-6; TRBD1 might be the D (6 bases). V was shortened by 4 bases and J by 9 bases, with 13 bases between the two germline ends. Per the germline V gene, CDR1 is MNHGY and CDR2 is SVAAGI. This CDR3 is 14 amino acids long. This CDR3 reads CASSLGQGGSPLHF. CDR3 sequence (DNA): TGTGCCAGCAGTTTGGGTCAAGGGGGTTCACCCCTCCACTTT.

This clone was detected a few times. V usage is TRBV6-5 and J usage is TRBJ1-2; D may be TRBD1 (5 bases). Per the germline V gene, CDR1 is MNHEY and CDR2 is SVGAGI. V was shortened by 4 bases and J by 2 bases, with 11 bases between the two germline ends. The CDR3 consists of 14 residues. CDR3 bases: TGTGCCAGCAGTTTACAGGTGGTCAACTATGGCTACACCTTC. It encodes CASSLQVVNYGYTF.

This clone was recorded at least ten times. This chain links TRBV4-1 with TRBJ1-2, with 9 bases lining up with TRBD1. Germline lookup yields CDR1 MGHRA and CDR2 YSYEKL. This CDR3 is 14 amino acids long. Trimming took 0 bases from V and 5 from J; bases not matched to a gene: 1. The CDR3 spells CASSQEDRGYGYTF. CDR3 in DNA: TGCGCCAGCAGCCAAGAGGACAGGGGTTATGGCTACACCTTC.

The chain combines TRBV12-3 or TRBV12-4 with TRBJ2-7, with D hard to call. The CDR3 is 14 amino acids. The germline V and J ends were trimmed by 0 bases and 3 bases, with 9 bases remaining between them. For the CDR3, the DNA is TGTGCCAGCAGTTTAGCGGCCACCTTCTACGAGCAGTACTTC. Translated: CASSLAATFYEQYF.

This clone was detected a few times. The chain has TRBV27 and TRBJ1-1, with D possibly matching TRBD1 (6 bases). This CDR3 is 15 amino acids long. V was clipped by 4 bases and J by 0 bases, with 12 bases between them. Per germline, CDR1 MNHEY and CDR2 SMNVEV (reference sequence). The CDR3 loop is CASSSTGSLNTEAFF. The CDR3 DNA reads TGTGCCAGCAGTTCTACAGGGTCCCTGAACACTGAAGCTTTCTTT.

This clone was detected ten times or more. V and J are TRBV29-1 and TRBJ1-1; D call uncertain. The CDR3 consists of 14 residues. V lost 7 bases, J lost 3 bases, and 18 bases lay in between. The V gene's germline CDR1 is SQVTM and CDR2 ANQGSEA. Here the CDR3 reads CSATPRGFDTEAFF. The DNA of the CDR3 is TGCAGCGCCACACCCCGGGGATTTGACACTGAAGCTTTCTTT.

This clone was recorded a few times. The V call is TRBV28, the J call TRBJ2-1, with D perhaps matching TRBD2 (5 bases). The CDR3 loop spans 15 amino acids. The V and J ends lost 5 bases and 2 bases respectively, with 13 bases between them. Looked up from germline, CDR1 is MDHEN and CDR2 is SYDVKM. The CDR3 region is CASSNVEDPYNEQFF. The DNA for the CDR3 is TGTGCCAGCAGTAACGTGGAGGATCCCTACAATGAGCAGTTCTTC.

This clone was counted many times. This rearrangement joins TRBV20-1 to TRBJ1-1; possibly TRBD1 for D (6 bases). The CDR3 loop spans 12 amino acids. Germline V gives CDR1 DFQATT, CDR2 SNEGSKA (reference sequence). V dropped 0 bases and J dropped 7 bases, with 9 bases sitting between them. CDR3: CSARDRTDEAFF. CDR3 nucleotides: TGCAGTGCTAGAGATAGGACAGATGAAGCTTTCTTT.

This clone was detected many times. Other DNA sequences in this sample translate to the same CDR3. The V and J genes are TRBV19 and TRBJ1-1, with 7 bases identical to TRBD1. CDR3 size: 15 residues. Germline loops: CDR1 LNHDA, CDR2 SQIVND (reference sequence). V lost 3 bases to trimming and J lost 1 base; unmatched junction nucleotides: 5. CDR3 protein: CASSMYHRGNTEAFF. The CDR3 region has the DNA TGTGCCAGTAGTATGTATCACAGGGGGAACACTGAAGCTTTCTTT.

This clone came up many times. A much larger clone lies one base from this, so it may be a read error. The gene calls are TRBV14 and TRBJ2-3, with D unclear. The CDR3 contains 11 residues. V gave up 3 bases and J gave up 4 bases, with 2 bases separating them. From germline, CDR1 is SGHDN and CDR2 FVKESK. CDR3 residues: CASSHADTQYF. The CDR3 DNA reads as TGTGCCAGCAGCCACGCAGATACGCAGTATTTT.

This clone was detected many times. This chain joins TRBV5-1 and TRBJ2-5, with 7 nucleotides matching TRBD2. Germline V gene lookup returns CDR1 SGHRS and CDR2 YFSETQ. Unmatched junction bases numbered 13, after V lost 8 bases and J lost 3 bases. The CDR3 length is 15 residues. The CDR3 reads CASRLAGVPEETQYF. The CDR3 DNA reads TGCGCCAGTCGACTAGCAGGAGTACCTGAAGAGACCCAGTACTTC.